What follows are 30 T cell receptor beta chains derived from one specimen sequenced in a study of response to subunit inactivated influenza vaccine (dated by TCRdb to 2016 to 2019). The receptor library was made with RT-PCR. Sequencing was performed on an Illumina HiSeq 2500. TCRdb trimmed public reads at Q25 via fastp, called clones via MiXCR and kept in-frame beta chains. Each record represents a unique CDR3 protein, reported with the most common genes and DNA among its rows. For this sample there are approximately 530,000 distinct CDR3 sequences; roughly 13% appear just once. Around 14% of the sample belongs to the ten largest clones. The time point label of this sample denotes: 45 to 50 days after influenza vaccine administration. Material: PBMCs from blood, obtained about 40 days after vaccination. All receptors come from a man aged 45-60 years who received an inactivated influenza vaccine. Donor details come from another sample of the same person, matched by shared clones.

This clonotype showed up just a few times. J is TRBJ1-4 and V is TRBV12-3 or TRBV12-4; maybe TRBD1 (6 bases). V gave up 4 bases and J gave up 6 bases, with 15 bases separating them. The CDR3 runs to 15 residues. CDR3 loop: CASSSRGGAYEKLFF. The CDR3 nucleotides are TGTGCCAGCAGTTCCCGAGGGGGGGCTTATGAAAAACTGTTTTTT.

This clonotype was counted ten times or more. The gene calls are TRBV4-3 and TRBJ2-3; 7 bases line up with TRBD2. The germline V gene encodes CDR1 LGHNA and CDR2 YSLEER. The CDR3 consists of 16 residues. The junction had 6 bases not matched to a gene; V was cut back by 0 bases and J by 3 bases. DNA of the CDR3: TGCGCCAGCAGCCAAGATCTAGTGGGGGGGACAGATACGCAGTATTTT. Translation: CASSQDLVGGTDTQYF.

The chain has TRBV7-2 and TRBJ2-3; TRBD2 is a possible D gene (5 bases). Germline V CDR1 and CDR2: SGHTA, FQGNSA. V shed 4 bases and J shed 0 bases, with 8 bases lying between them. The CDR3 covers 14 residues. The CDR3 bases are TGTGCCAGCAGCTACGGACTGAGCACAGATACGCAGTATTTT. Residues: CASSYGLSTDTQYF. Using reference TRBV7-2 and TRBJ2-3 for the parts outside the CDR3, the full variable domain is GAGVSQSPSNKVTEKGKDVELRCDPISGHTALYWYRQSLGQGLEFLIYFQGNSAPDKSGLPSDRFSAERTGGSVSTLTIQRTQQEDSAVYLCASSYGLSTDTQYFGPGTRLTVL.

This clonotype showed up many times. The rearrangement joins TRBV4-3 to TRBJ2-1; tentatively, D is TRBD2 (6 bases). The CDR3 spans 15 residues. The germline V gene has CDR1 LGHNA and CDR2 YSLEER. V lost 0 bases to trimming and J lost 4 bases, with 10 bases between them. The CDR3 DNA sequence: TGCGCCAGCAGCCAAGATGGAGGGGATTACAATGAGCAGTTCTTC. Translated, it gives CASSQDGGDYNEQFF.

J is TRBJ2-1 and V is TRBV11-2, with D possibly TRBD1 on 5 matching bases. This CDR3 comprises 16 residues. The V end lost 6 bases, the J end lost 5 bases, and 20 bases lay between the germline ends. CDR1 and CDR2 from the germline V gene are SGHAT and FQNNGV. In nucleotides, the CDR3 is TGTGCCAGCAGGTCCCCGGTTGGGCTAGGGGACAATGAGCAGTTCTTC. Translation: CASRSPVGLGDNEQFF.

The table lists this clonotype with a few counts. The chain recombines TRBV5-8 with TRBJ2-1, with 10 bases that match TRBD1. This CDR3 is 15 amino acids long. From germline, CDR1 is SGHTS and CDR2 YDEGEE. V was pared by 4 bases and J by 9 bases, with 10 bases of the junction left unmatched. The CDR3 sequence: CASSPTGTGAVEQFF. CDR3 bases: TGTGCCAGCAGCCCCACCGGGACAGGGGCCGTTGAGCAGTTCTTC. The entire variable domain, with the rest obtained from reference TRBV5-8 and TRBJ2-1, is as follows: EAGVTQSPTHLIKTRGQQATLRCSPISGHTSVYWYQQALGLGLQFLLWYDEGEERNRGNFPPRFSGRQFPNYSSELNVNALELEDSALYLCASSPTGTGAVEQFFGPGTRLTVL.

Ten or more counts support this clonotype. Written as DNA, the CDR3 is TGCGCCAGCAGCCAAGCGGGACAGGGGGTTTCACCCCTCCACTTT. Translating it yields CASSQAGQGVSPLHF. This chain uses TRBV4-1 with TRBJ1-6, with 11 bases that match TRBD1. Germline loops: CDR1 MGHRA, CDR2 YSYEKL. V lost 1 base, J lost 9 bases, and 2 bases stayed unmatched. This CDR3 is 15 amino acids long.

This chain uses TRBV6-5 with TRBJ2-7; possibly TRBD2 for D (6 bases). The CDR3 is made up of 13 amino acids. V was cut by 4 bases and J by 2 bases, with 9 bases left in between. CDR1 and CDR2 (germline): MNHEY, SVGAGI. The CDR3 region is CASSFLATYEQYF. The CDR3 DNA is TGTGCCAGCAGTTTCCTAGCGACCTACGAGCAGTACTTC.

This clonotype was detected only a few times. The chain recombines TRBV11-2 with TRBJ2-5; D possibly uses TRBD1 or TRBD2 (5 bases each). V was clipped by 1 base and J by 4 bases, with 16 bases between them. CDR1 is SGHAT and CDR2 is FQNNGV in the germline V gene. The CDR3 spans 16 residues. CDR3 amino acids: CASSLGDHTIRETQYF. The CDR3 DNA reads as TGTGCCAGCAGCTTAGGGGACCACACTATCCGAGAGACCCAGTACTTC.

About this clonotype: It may be a read error: a sequence one base away is much more abundant. The chain couples TRBV11-2 to TRBJ1-2; 10 nucleotides align to TRBD1. V was clipped by 4 bases and J by 4 bases; unmatched bases: 15. Germline CDR1 reads SGHAT; CDR2 reads FQNNGV. This CDR3 is 18 amino acids long. CDR3 sequence: CASSSLPGQGHIAYGYTF. The CDR3 nucleotides read TGTGCCAGCAGCTCTCTCCCGGGACAGGGGCACATAGCCTATGGCTACACCTTC. The whole variable domain, filled in from reference TRBV11-2 and TRBJ1-2, reads EAGVAQSPRYKIIEKRQSVAFWCNPISGHATLYWYQQILGQGPKLLIQFQNNGVVDDSQLPKDRFSAERLKGVDSTLKIQPAKLEDSAVYLCASSSLPGQGHIAYGYTFGSGTRLTVV.

This clonotype has just a few counts. The chain links TRBV5-4 to TRBJ1-2; TRBD1 matches at 7 bases. V gave up 4 bases and J gave up 7 bases; unmatched junction bases: 7. Germline loops: CDR1 SGHNT, CDR2 YYREEE (reference sequence). The CDR3 covers 13 residues. This CDR3 is CASSATGSTGYTF. The CDR3 DNA reads TGTGCCAGCAGCGCGACAGGGTCTACTGGCTACACCTTC. Full variable domain (outside the CDR3, taken from reference TRBV5-4 and TRBJ1-2): ETGVTQSPTHLIKTRGQQVTLRCSSQSGHNTVSWYQQALGQGPQFIFQYYREEENGRGNFPPRFSGLQFPNYSSELNVNALELDDSALYLCASSATGSTGYTFGSGTRLTVV.

The rearrangement uses TRBV7-9 and TRBJ1-1; D is unresolved. Germline loops: CDR1 SEHNR, CDR2 FQNEAQ (reference sequence). The CDR3 extends over 15 amino acids. The V end lost 2 bases, the J end lost 4 bases, and 14 bases lay between the germline ends. CDR3 sequence: CASSLRSRRSTEAFF. CDR3 DNA sequence: TGTGCCAGCAGCTTAAGGAGCAGAAGGAGCACTGAAGCTTTCTTT.

This clonotype was counted at least ten times. This chain connects TRBV12-3 or TRBV12-4 to TRBJ1-1; 7 positions agree with TRBD1. V dropped 6 bases and J dropped 1; count of bases not matched to a gene: 5. This CDR3 has 14 amino acids. CDR3 sequence (DNA): TGTGCCAGCAGACCCACAGGGGAGAACACTGAAGCTTTCTTT. This translates into CASRPTGENTEAFF.

The chain uses TRBV12-3 or TRBV12-4 and TRBJ2-1; possible D gene TRBD2, 6 bases. The CDR3 length is 16 residues. V lost 7 bases and J lost 6, with 22 bases in between. The CDR3 sequence is CASTPAGTEVINEQFF. Written as DNA, the CDR3 is TGTGCCAGCACTCCTGCCGGGACTGAAGTTATCAATGAGCAGTTCTTC.

This clonotype was found a few times. The chain is built from TRBV20-1 and TRBJ2-5; D may be TRBD1 or TRBD2 (5 bases each). Trimming left V 4 bases short and J 2 bases short, with 14 bases between. Germline V CDR1 and CDR2: DFQATT, SNEGSKA (reference sequence). The CDR3 consists of 14 residues. This chain's CDR3 is CSATIPGRQETQYF. CDR3 sequence (DNA): TGCAGTGCTACCATTCCGGGACGGCAAGAGACCCAGTACTTC.

V usage is TRBV5-5 and J usage is TRBJ2-5; D uncertain. V was clipped by 0 bases and J by 1 base, with 7 bases between them. Germline loops: CDR1 SGHKS, CDR2 YYEKEE (reference sequence). The CDR3 spans 14 residues. In DNA, the CDR3 is TGTGCCAGCAGCTTGGAGGCAGCCCAAGAGACCCAGTACTTC. Translated: CASSLEAAQETQYF.

This clonotype was observed a handful of times. The chain employs TRBV11-2 and TRBJ2-7, with a possible D match to TRBD2 (8 bases). V was cut by 3 bases and J by 2 bases, with 20 bases left in between. This CDR3 comprises 17 residues. The germline CDR1 and CDR2 sequences are SGHAT and FQNNGV. The CDR3 sequence is CASSLQLAARGAYEQYF. Here the CDR3 DNA reads TGTGCCAGCAGCTTGCAACTAGCGGCCAGGGGGGCCTACGAGCAGTACTTC.

This clonotype was observed a handful of times. J is TRBJ2-3 and V is TRBV5-1; the D is unclear. The ends were cut back, 4 bases at V and 2 bases at J, with 8 bases in the middle. From germline, CDR1 is SGHRS and CDR2 YFSETQ. The CDR3 totals 13 residues. The CDR3, as DNA: TGCGCCAGCAGCGAACCGATCACAGATACGCAGTATTTT. Its protein is CASSEPITDTQYF.

This sequence joins TRBV6-1 and TRBJ2-3, with D tentatively TRBD1 (6 bases). Looked up from germline, CDR1 is MNHNS and CDR2 is SASEGT. This CDR3 has 16 amino acids. Trimming left V 6 bases short and J 0 bases short, with 16 bases between. CDR3 sequence: CASSPGEVSSTDTQYF. CDR3 DNA: TGTGCCAGCAGCCCAGGGGAAGTTTCTAGCACAGATACGCAGTATTTT.

This chain joins TRBV6-2 or TRBV6-3 and TRBJ2-1; weak D call: TRBD2 (5 bases). Germline CDR1 MNHEY, CDR2 SVGEGT. The CDR3 runs to 15 residues. V gave up 9 bases and J gave up 0 bases, with 15 bases separating them. The CDR3 region is CASAGGRSSYNEQFF. The CDR3 bases are TGTGCCAGTGCGGGTGGTCGGAGCTCCTACAATGAGCAGTTCTTC.

There are many counts of this clonotype. The chain links TRBV4-2 to TRBJ2-7; 11 nucleotides line up with TRBD2. Trimming removed 5 bases from V and 3 bases from J; junction bases left unmatched: 12. This CDR3 region has 17 residues. CDR1 LGHNA and CDR2 YNFKEQ come from the germline V gene. CDR3 nucleotide sequence: TGTGCCAGCAGCATAGGGACTAGCGGCCGCATCGTCTACGAGCAGTACTTC. Its protein is CASSIGTSGRIVYEQYF.

This clonotype was seen at least ten times. The chain links TRBV6-5 to TRBJ1-1; 7 bases align to TRBD1. CDR1 is MNHEY, CDR2 SVGAGI, per germline. With 5 bases clipped from V and 4 bases from J, the junction kept 13 bases outside the gene matches. The CDR3 runs 16 residues. CDR3 in amino acids: CASSLQGTGGGTEAFF. CDR3 nucleotide sequence: TGTGCCAGCAGTCTACAGGGGACGGGGGGAGGCACTGAAGCTTTCTTT.

The V call is TRBV7-9, the J call TRBJ2-7; D is unclear. V was shortened by 5 bases and J by 2 bases, with 10 bases between the two germline ends. Germline assignment: CDR1 SEHNR and CDR2 FQNEAQ (reference sequence). This CDR3 is 13 amino acids long. CDR3 protein: CASSPEDTYEQYF. In DNA, the CDR3 is TGTGCCAGCAGCCCAGAAGACACCTACGAGCAGTACTTC.

This clonotype was seen more than once but under ten times. The V gene is TRBV7-9, the J gene TRBJ2-7; a weak D match, TRBD1 (6 bases). V lost 7 bases to trimming and J lost 0 bases, with 19 bases between them. The CDR3 has 16 amino acids. Germline CDR1 and CDR2: SEHNR and FQNEAQ (reference sequence). Here the CDR3 reads CASTLVQGPSSYEQYF. DNA for the CDR3: TGTGCCAGCACCCTCGTCCAGGGGCCGAGCTCCTACGAGCAGTACTTC. Supplemented by reference TRBV7-9 and TRBJ2-7, the full variable domain reads DTGVSQNPRHKITKRGQNVTFRCDPISEHNRLYWYRQTLGQGPEFLTYFQNEAQLEKSRLLSDRFSAERPKGSFSTLEIQRTEQGDSAMYLCASTLVQGPSSYEQYFGPGTRLTVT.

This clonotype has ten or more counts. The CDR3 here is CASSQVLRSGTGELFF. The CDR3 DNA follows: TGCGCCAGCAGCCAAGTCTTGCGTAGCGGGACCGGGGAGCTGTTTTTT. V gene TRBV4-1 combines with J gene TRBJ2-2; 7 bases are a match to TRBD2. This CDR3 has 16 residues. V trimming: 1 base; J trimming: 5 bases; junction bases outside the gene matches: 7. The germline V gene encodes CDR1 MGHRA and CDR2 YSYEKL.

This clonotype was seen only a few times. The chain combines TRBV20-1 with TRBJ1-4; no clear D. Trimming cost V 3 bases and J 1 base, with 9 bases left between them. The V gene's germline CDR1 is DFQATT and CDR2 SNEGSKA (reference sequence). This CDR3 has 14 residues. Written as DNA, the CDR3 is TGCAGTGCTAGGGGTCTGGGAACTAATGAAAAACTGTTTTTT. It codes for CSARGLGTNEKLFF.

The chain carries TRBV5-1 and TRBJ2-4; 10 nucleotides agree with TRBD2. V was clipped by 4 bases and J by 9 bases; unmatched bases: 16. This CDR3 region has 17 residues. The germline CDR1 and CDR2 sequences are SGHRS and YFSETQ. CDR3 in DNA: TGCGCCAGCAGCACCGAGGTAGCTAGCGGGAGAAGTGGCATTCAGTACTTC. Its translation: CASSTEVASGRSGIQYF. Full variable domain (rest looked up from reference TRBV5-1 and TRBJ2-4): KAGVTQTPRYLIKTRGQQVTLSCSPISGHRSVSWYQQTPGQGLQFLFEYFSETQRNKGNFPGRFSGRQFSNSRSEMNVSTLELGDSALYLCASSTEVASGRSGIQYFGAGTRLSVL.

This clonotype was counted between two and nine times. V is TRBV29-1 and J is TRBJ2-5, with unresolved D. This CDR3 region has 15 residues. V was pared by 3 bases and J by 0 bases, with 14 bases between. Per the germline V gene, CDR1 is SQVTM and CDR2 is ANQGSEA. DNA for the CDR3: TGCAGCGTTGATACCCCGACCTATTACCAAGAGACCCAGTACTTC. It translates to CSVDTPTYYQETQYF.

CDR3 bases: TGTGCCAGCAGCCAAGCCGCGGCAGTTAATTCACCCCTCCACTTT. Amino acid sequence: CASSQAAAVNSPLHF. The chain is built from TRBV4-2 and TRBJ1-6; D not certain. Trimming shortened V by 1 base and J by 6 bases, and 10 bases separated the two germline ends. CDR1 LGHNA and CDR2 YNFKEQ come from the germline V gene. The CDR3 runs to 15 residues.

This clonotype was seen repeatedly, ten times or more. This sequence joins TRBV4-2 and TRBJ2-7; 7 nucleotides line up with TRBD1. With 2 bases clipped from V and 9 bases from J, the junction kept 10 bases outside the gene matches. Per the germline V gene, CDR1 is LGHNA and CDR2 is YNFKEQ. The CDR3 extends over 14 amino acids. Here the CDR3 DNA reads TGTGCCAGCAGCCAACGAGGGGGCACACGGCTGCAGTACTTC. This gives the protein CASSQRGGTRLQYF.